Presented here are 3 T cell receptor beta chains from one specimen sequenced in a study of blood T cell repertoires in COVID-19. The data were produced by immunoSEQ multiplex PCR, yet TCRdb's version contains in-frame clones alone and is incomplete. The repertoire holds some 230,000 clones, with more than 65% as singletons. Sequenced material: peripheral blood. These receptors originate from a woman aged 25 to 45 who had recovered from COVID-19.

The chain is built from TRBV30 and TRBJ2-3; 10 bases align to TRBD2. This CDR3 has 16 residues. Unmatched junction bases numbered 9, after V lost 1 base and J lost 5 bases. From germline, CDR1 is GTSNPN and CDR2 SVGIG (reference sequence). CDR3 nucleotide sequence: TGTGCCTGGAGTGCGAGTAGCGGGAGGAGGGTAGATACGCAGTATTTT. This codes for CAWSASSGRRVDTQYF.

This chain links TRBV2 with TRBJ2-5; D is undetermined. This CDR3 contains 16 residues. Germline V gives CDR1 SNHLY, CDR2 FYNNEI. V lost 5 bases, J lost 2 bases, and 18 bases lay in between. CDR3 loop: CASSRPGAVLQETQYF. The CDR3, as DNA: TGTGCCAGCAGTCGCCCAGGTGCTGTTTTGCAAGAGACCCAGTACTTC.

V gene TRBV10-1 combines with J gene TRBJ2-2, with D maybe TRBD1 (5 bases). CDR1 and CDR2 (germline): WNHNN, SYGVQD (reference sequence). This CDR3 has 14 amino acids. V was trimmed by 5 bases and J by 3 bases, leaving 10 bases between them. The CDR3 DNA reads as TGCGCCAGCAGTAGGGGTCTAGACACCGGGGAGCTGTTTTTT. Amino acid sequence: CASSRGLDTGELFF.